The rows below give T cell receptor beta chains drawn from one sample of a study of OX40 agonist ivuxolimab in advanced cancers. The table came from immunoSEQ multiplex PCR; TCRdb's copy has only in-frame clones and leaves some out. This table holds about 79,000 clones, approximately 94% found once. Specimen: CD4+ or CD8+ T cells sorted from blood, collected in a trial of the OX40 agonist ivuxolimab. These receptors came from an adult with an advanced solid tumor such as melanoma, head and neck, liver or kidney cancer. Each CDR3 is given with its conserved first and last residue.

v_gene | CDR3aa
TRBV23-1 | CASIPGERMNTEAFF
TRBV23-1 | CASSHLHQGGNEQFF
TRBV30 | CAIPGQGSHGYTF
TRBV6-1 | CASLQGQDSNQPQHF
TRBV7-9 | CASSHSGQQETQYF
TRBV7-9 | CASSLSPKYEQYF
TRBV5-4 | CASSLGGQGLSPLHF
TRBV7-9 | CASRQRGREGYTF
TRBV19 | CASSMGTVNYGYTF
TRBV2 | CASREGGAFYGYTF
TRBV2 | CASRGSPYGYTF
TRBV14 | CASSPPGLAARYEQYF
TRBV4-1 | CASSQFGEKLFF
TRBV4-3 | CASSQGGPYEQYF
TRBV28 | CASSLGLGTGTYEQYF
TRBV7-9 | CASSLSGTSNQPQHF
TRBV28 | CASSFRGGLAGVGGYNEQFF
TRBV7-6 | CASSLWQRGENIQYF
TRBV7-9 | CASSRGLQQETQYF
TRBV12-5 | CASGDSLGELAYEQYF
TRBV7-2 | CASSLPASYEQYF
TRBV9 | CASSAASGRVHEQYF
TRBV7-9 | CASSSTIKGGLETQYF
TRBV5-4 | CASSSPPQETQYF
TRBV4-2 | CASSQNRAYEQYF
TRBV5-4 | CASSLSLTGMNTEAFF
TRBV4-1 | CASSQVRGASEAFF
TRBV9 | CASSVVASGETQYF
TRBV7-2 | CASSAWGSSYEQYF
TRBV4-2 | CASSQGLSETQYF